This T cell receptor beta chain was sequenced for a study of T cell responses to AZD1222 COVID-19 vaccine. As for this clone: Its target is not known.

Clones were read by immunoSEQ multiplex PCR, and TCRdb kept only the in-frame ones, dropping some. The repertoire includes over 70,000 clones, just over 85% of them detected once, and about a tenth sits in the top ten. Study-level findings and limits: White British ancestry dominated among donors, who included more females, and clonal diversity was possibly underestimated.

This sequence was found in an adult in good health. The specimen comprised peripheral blood, sampled on day 0 of MenACWY control vaccination.

The CDR3 DNA sequence: TGTGCCAGCAGTGAAGGGGGCGATTCACCCCTCCACTTT. It is translated as CASSEGGDSPLHF. The J gene is TRBJ1-6, the V gene TRBV2; D might be TRBD1 (5 bases). The CDR3 consists of 13 residues. V dropped 1 base and J dropped 8 bases, with 6 bases sitting between them. Germline V gene sequence: CDR1 SNHLY, CDR2 FYNNEI.